This T cell receptor beta chain emerged from a study of post-analysis software for immune sequencing data. General observations from the study: Roughly 5 TRBV segments occurring more often in patients than controls included TRBV5-6, TRBV5-1 and TRBV20-1.

The TCR beta cDNA libraries carried unique molecular identifiers. TCRdb ran MiXCR on the PCR reads and lists one entry per CDR3 protein. The sample records 800,000 to 950,000 distinct CDR3 sequences, approximately 57% being singletons. Concerning this clonotype itself: Antigen: not known.

The V gene's germline CDR1 is SGHRS and CDR2 YFSETQ. V was pared by 3 bases and J by 0 bases, with 6 bases between. The CDR3 totals 13 residues. The V and J genes are TRBV5-1 and TRBJ2-5, with D possibly matching TRBD2 (6 bases). Sequenced: blood. This TCR was sampled from a girl between 10 and 17 years old with multiple sclerosis. This CDR3 reads CASSWRDQETQYF. In nucleotides, the CDR3 is TGCGCCAGCAGCTGGAGGGACCAAGAGACCCAGTACTTC.